This note documents a single TCR beta chain sequence. The antigen remains undetermined. This record belongs to a study of CD8 T cells in Susac syndrome. TCR beta sequencing covered blood CD8+ and CD4+ T cells. The V gene's germline CDR1 is LNHDA and CDR2 SQIVND (reference sequence). The CDR3 is 16 amino acids. Trimming removed 5 bases from V and 3 bases from J; junction bases left unmatched: 9. Study findings and constraints: An acknowledgment was made by the study that its TCR sequencing and HLA analysis involved relatively few individuals.

RNA totalling about 0.5 to 1 ug underwent reverse transcription with random hexamers. TCRdb used MiXCR to reprocess the immunoSEQ multiplex PCR reads, holding one entry per CDR3 protein. In the table there are 150,000 to 200,000 distinct CDR3 sequences, about 93% of which are singletons. The sequenced sample consisted of CD4+ T cells from PBMCs. V is TRBV19 and J is TRBJ2-1; 8 bases match TRBD2. This TCR derives from a human donor in good health. The chain's CDR3 is CASSGISGRFYNEQFF. DNA of the CDR3: TGTGCCAGTAGTGGAATCAGCGGGAGATTCTACAATGAGCAGTTCTTC.